This TCR beta chain emerged from a study of shared clonotypes between healthy human individuals. This clone was seen once. CDR1 and CDR2 from the germline V gene are SGHAT and FQNNGV. J was trimmed by 7 bases and V by 4 bases; bases with no gene match: 12. CDR3 length: 18 residues. The table came from immunoSEQ multiplex PCR; TCRdb's copy has only in-frame clones and leaves some out. The data contain around 580,000 clones, 95% to 98% of them singletons. CD45RO-negative CD8 cells positively selected for CCR7 made up the naive population, which excluded terminally differentiated effector memory CD45RA+ cells.

The sample consisted of naive CD8+ T cells sorted from blood. This clonotype was obtained from a man between 25 and 39 years old in good health. The chain uses TRBV11-2 and TRBJ2-1; 14 positions match TRBD2. CDR3 in DNA: TGTGCCAGCAGCTACTGGGGACTAGCGGGAGCTCCGGGGAATGAGCAGTTCTTC. Its protein product is CASSYWGLAGAPGNEQFF.